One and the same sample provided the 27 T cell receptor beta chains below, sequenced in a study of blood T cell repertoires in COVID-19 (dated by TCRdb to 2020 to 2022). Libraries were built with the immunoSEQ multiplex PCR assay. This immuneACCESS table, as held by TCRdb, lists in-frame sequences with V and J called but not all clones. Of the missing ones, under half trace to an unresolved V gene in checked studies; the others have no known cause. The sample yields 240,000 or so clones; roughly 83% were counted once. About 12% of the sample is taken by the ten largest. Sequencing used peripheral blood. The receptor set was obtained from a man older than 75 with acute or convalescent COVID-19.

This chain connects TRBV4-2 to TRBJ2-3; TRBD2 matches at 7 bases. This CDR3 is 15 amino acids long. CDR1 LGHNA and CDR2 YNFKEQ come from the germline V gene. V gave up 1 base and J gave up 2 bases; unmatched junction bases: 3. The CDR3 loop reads CASSQATSDTDTQYF. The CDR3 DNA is TGTGCCAGCAGCCAAGCTACTAGCGACACAGATACGCAGTATTTT.

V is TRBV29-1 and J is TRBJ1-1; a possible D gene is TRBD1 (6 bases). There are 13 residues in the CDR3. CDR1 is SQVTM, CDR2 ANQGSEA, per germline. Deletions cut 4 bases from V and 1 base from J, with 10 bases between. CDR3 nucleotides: TGCAGCGTTGGAGGGACACCGAACACTGAAGCTTTCTTT. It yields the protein CSVGGTPNTEAFF.

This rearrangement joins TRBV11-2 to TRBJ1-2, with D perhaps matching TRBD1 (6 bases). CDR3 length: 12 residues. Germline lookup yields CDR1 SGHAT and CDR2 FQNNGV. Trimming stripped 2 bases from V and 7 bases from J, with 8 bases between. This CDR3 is CASSLNRVGYTF. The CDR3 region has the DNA TGTGCCAGCAGCTTAAACAGGGTTGGCTACACCTTC.

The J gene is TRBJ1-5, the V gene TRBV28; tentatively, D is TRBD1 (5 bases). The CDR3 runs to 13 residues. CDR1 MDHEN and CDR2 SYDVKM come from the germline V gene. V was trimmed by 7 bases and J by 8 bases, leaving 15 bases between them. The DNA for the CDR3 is TGTGCCAGCATTGGGGGGAGGTTTAAGCCCCAGCATTTT. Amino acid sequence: CASIGGRFKPQHF.

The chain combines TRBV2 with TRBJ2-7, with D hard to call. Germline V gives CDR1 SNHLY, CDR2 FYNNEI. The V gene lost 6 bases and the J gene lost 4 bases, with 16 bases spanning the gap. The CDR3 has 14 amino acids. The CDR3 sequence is CASSEQTYGYEQYF. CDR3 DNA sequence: TGTGCCAGCAGCGAACAGACGTACGGGTACGAGCAGTACTTC. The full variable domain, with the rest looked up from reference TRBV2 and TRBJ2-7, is EPEVTQTPSHQVTQMGQEVILRCVPISNHLYFYWYRQILGQKVEFLVSFYNNEISEKSEIFDDQFSVERPDGSNFTLKIRSTKLEDSAMYFCASSEQTYGYEQYFGPGTRLTVT.

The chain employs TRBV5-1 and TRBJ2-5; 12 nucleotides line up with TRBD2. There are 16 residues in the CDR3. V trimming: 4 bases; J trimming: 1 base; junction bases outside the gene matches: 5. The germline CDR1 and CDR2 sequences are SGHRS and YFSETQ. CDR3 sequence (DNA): TGCGCCAGCAGCCTGGGACTAGCGGGCTCCCAAGAGACCCAGTACTTC. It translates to CASSLGLAGSQETQYF.

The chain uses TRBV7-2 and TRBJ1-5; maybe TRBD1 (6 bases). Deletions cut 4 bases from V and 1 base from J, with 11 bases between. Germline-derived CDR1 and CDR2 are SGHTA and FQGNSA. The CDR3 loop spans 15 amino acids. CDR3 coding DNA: TGTGCCAGCAGCTCAGGGGTGGGCAGCAATCAGCCCCAGCATTTT. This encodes CASSSGVGSNQPQHF.

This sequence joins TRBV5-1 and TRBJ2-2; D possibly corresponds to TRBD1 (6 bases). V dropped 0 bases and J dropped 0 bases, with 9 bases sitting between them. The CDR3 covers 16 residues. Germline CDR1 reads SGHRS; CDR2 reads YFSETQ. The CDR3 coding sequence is TGCGCCAGCAGCTTGGCCGGGACACCGAACACCGGGGAGCTGTTTTTT. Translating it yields CASSLAGTPNTGELFF.

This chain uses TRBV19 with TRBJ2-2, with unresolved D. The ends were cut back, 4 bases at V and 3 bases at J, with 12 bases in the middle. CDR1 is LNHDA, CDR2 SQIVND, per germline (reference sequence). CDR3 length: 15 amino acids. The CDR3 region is CASSRRHLDTGELFF. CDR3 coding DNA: TGTGCCAGTAGTAGGCGGCACCTGGACACCGGGGAGCTGTTTTTT.

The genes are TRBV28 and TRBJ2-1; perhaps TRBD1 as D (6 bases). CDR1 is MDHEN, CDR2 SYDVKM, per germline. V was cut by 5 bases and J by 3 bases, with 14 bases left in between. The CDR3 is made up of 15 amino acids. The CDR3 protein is CASSPDSTFYNEQFF. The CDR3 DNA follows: TGTGCCAGCAGTCCGGACAGTACCTTCTACAATGAGCAGTTCTTC. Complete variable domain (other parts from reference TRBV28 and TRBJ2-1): DVKVTQSSRYLVKRTGEKVFLECVQDMDHENMFWYRQDPGLGLRLIYFSYDVKMKEKGDIPEGYSVSREKKERFSLILESASTNQTSMYLCASSPDSTFYNEQFFGPGTRLTVL.

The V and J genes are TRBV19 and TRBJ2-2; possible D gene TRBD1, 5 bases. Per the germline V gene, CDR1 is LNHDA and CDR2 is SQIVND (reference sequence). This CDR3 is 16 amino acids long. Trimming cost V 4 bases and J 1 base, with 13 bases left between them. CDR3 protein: CASSTQDRGNTGELFF. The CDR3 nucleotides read TGTGCCAGTAGTACACAGGACCGAGGGAACACCGGGGAGCTGTTTTTT. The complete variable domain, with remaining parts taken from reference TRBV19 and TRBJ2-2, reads DGGITQSPKYLFRKEGQNVTLSCEQNLNHDAMYWYRQDPGQGLRLIYYSQIVNDFQKGDIAEGYSVSREKKESFPLTVTSAQKNPTAFYLCASSTQDRGNTGELFFGEGSRLTVL.

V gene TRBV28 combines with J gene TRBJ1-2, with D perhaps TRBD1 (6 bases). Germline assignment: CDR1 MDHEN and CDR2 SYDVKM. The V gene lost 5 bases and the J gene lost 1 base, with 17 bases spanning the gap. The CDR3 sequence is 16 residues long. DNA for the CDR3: TGTGCCAGCAGTAAGGATCCGGGACACTATAACTATGGCTACACCTTC. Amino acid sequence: CASSKDPGHYNYGYTF.

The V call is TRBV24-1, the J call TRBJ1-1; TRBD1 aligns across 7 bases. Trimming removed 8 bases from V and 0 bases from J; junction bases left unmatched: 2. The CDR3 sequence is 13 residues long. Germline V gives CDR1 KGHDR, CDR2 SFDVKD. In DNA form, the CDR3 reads TGTGCCACCATGGGACAGCTGAACACTGAAGCTTTCTTT. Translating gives CATMGQLNTEAFF.

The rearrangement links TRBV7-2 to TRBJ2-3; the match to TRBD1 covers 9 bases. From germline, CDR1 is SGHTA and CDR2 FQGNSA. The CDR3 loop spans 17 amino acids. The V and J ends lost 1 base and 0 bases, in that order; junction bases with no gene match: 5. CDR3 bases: TGTGCCAGCAGCTTAGGGGGGGGACAGGGAAGCACAGATACGCAGTATTTT. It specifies CASSLGGGQGSTDTQYF. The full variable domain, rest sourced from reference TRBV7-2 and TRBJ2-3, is GAGVSQSPSNKVTEKGKDVELRCDPISGHTALYWYRQSLGQGLEFLIYFQGNSAPDKSGLPSDRFSAERTGGSVSTLTIQRTQQEDSAVYLCASSLGGGQGSTDTQYFGPGTRLTVL.

The CDR3 DNA follows: TGTGCCAGCCGATCCCGGGACAGGGGCCTTTACGAGCAGTACTTC. Protein sequence: CASRSRDRGLYEQYF. This rearrangement joins TRBV19 to TRBJ2-7; 10 nucleotides agree with TRBD1. Germline CDR1 is LNHDA and CDR2 is SQIVND (reference sequence). This CDR3 comprises 15 residues. The ends lost 9 bases at V and 4 bases at J; junction bases unmatched: 12.

The CDR3 region is CASSQEVQGRPDTQYF. As DNA, the CDR3 is TGCGCCAGCAGCCAAGAGGTCCAGGGGCGCCCAGATACGCAGTATTTT. The rearrangement links TRBV4-3 to TRBJ2-3, with a weak D call TRBD1 (6 bases). This CDR3 has 16 amino acids. Germline CDR1 LGHNA, CDR2 YSLEER. With 0 bases removed from V and 4 bases from J, the gap between germline ends came to 14 bases.

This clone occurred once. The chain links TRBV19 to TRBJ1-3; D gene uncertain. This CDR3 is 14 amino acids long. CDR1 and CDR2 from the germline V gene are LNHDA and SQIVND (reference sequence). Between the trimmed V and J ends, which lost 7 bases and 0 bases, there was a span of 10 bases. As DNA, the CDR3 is TGTGCCAGTATCGGTGCCAACTCTGGAAACACCATATATTTT. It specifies CASIGANSGNTIYF.

The DNA of the CDR3 is TGCGCCAGCAGCTTAAGTCTCGTGACAGGGAGAAACACCATATATTTT. It translates to CASSLSLVTGRNTIYF. This rearrangement joins TRBV5-1 to TRBJ1-3, with TRBD1 matching over 7 bases. J was trimmed by 5 bases and V by 2 bases; bases with no gene match: 10. The CDR3 is made up of 16 amino acids. Germline lookup yields CDR1 SGHRS and CDR2 YFSETQ.

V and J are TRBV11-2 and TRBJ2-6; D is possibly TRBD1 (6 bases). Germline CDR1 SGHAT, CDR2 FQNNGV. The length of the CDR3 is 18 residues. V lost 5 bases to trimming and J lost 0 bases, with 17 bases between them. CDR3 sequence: CASSPTDRALSGANVLTF. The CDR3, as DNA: TGTGCCAGCAGCCCAACGGACAGAGCTCTCTCTGGGGCCAACGTCCTGACTTTC.

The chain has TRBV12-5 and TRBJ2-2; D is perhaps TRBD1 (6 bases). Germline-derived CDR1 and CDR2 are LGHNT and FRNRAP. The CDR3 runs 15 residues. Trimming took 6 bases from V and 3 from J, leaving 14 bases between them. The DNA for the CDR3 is TGTGCTAGTGGCCCAGGACAGAGGGACACCGGGGAGCTGTTTTTT. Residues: CASGPGQRDTGELFF.

CDR3 region: CASSDRYGYTF. DNA of the CDR3: TGTGCCAGCAGTGATCGGTATGGCTACACCTTC. The rearrangement joins TRBV6-1 to TRBJ1-2; D call uncertain. The germline CDR1 and CDR2 sequences are MNHNS and SASEGT. V was clipped by 3 bases and J by 5 bases, with 4 bases between them. This CDR3 is built from 11 residues.

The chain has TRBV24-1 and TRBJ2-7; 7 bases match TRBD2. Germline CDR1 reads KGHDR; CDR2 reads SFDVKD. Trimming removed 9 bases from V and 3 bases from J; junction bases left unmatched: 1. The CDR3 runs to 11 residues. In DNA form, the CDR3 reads TGTGCCACCGAGCGGGACTACGAGCAGTACTTC. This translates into CATERDYEQYF.

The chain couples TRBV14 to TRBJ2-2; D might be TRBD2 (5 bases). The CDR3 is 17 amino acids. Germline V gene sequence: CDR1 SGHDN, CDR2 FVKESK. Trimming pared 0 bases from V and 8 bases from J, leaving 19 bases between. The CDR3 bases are TGTGCCAGCAGCCAAGATCTAGCCCTTACTTTGCCAGGGGAGCTGTTTTTT. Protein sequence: CASSQDLALTLPGELFF.

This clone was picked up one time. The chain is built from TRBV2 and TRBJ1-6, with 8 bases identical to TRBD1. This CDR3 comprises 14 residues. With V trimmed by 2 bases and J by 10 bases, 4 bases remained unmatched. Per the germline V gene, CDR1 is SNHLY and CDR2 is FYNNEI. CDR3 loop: CASSEPTGVSPLHF. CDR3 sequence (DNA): TGTGCCAGCAGTGAACCGACAGGGGTGTCACCCCTCCACTTT. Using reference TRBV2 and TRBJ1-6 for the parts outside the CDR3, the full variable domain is EPEVTQTPSHQVTQMGQEVILRCVPISNHLYFYWYRQILGQKVEFLVSFYNNEISEKSEIFDDQFSVERPDGSNFTLKIRSTKLEDSAMYFCASSEPTGVSPLHFGNGTRLTVT.

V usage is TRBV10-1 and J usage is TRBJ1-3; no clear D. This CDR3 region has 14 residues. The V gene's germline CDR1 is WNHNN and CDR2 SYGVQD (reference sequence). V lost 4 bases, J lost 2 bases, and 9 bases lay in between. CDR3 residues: CASSAAGAGNTIYF. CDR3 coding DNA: TGCGCCAGCAGTGCGGCGGGCGCTGGAAACACCATATATTTT.

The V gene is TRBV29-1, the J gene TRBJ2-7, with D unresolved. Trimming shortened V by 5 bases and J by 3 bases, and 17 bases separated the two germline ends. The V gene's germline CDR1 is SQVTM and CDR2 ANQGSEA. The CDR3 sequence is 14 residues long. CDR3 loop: CSVTMSPPVYEQYF. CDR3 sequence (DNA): TGCAGCGTTACCATGTCCCCACCGGTCTACGAGCAGTACTTC.

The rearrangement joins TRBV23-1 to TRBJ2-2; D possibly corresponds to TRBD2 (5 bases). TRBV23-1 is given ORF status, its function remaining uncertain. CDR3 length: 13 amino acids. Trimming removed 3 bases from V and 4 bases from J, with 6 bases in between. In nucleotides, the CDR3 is TGCGCCAGCAGTCATGCGGGCACCGGGGAGCTGTTTTTT. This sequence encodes CASSHAGTGELFF.